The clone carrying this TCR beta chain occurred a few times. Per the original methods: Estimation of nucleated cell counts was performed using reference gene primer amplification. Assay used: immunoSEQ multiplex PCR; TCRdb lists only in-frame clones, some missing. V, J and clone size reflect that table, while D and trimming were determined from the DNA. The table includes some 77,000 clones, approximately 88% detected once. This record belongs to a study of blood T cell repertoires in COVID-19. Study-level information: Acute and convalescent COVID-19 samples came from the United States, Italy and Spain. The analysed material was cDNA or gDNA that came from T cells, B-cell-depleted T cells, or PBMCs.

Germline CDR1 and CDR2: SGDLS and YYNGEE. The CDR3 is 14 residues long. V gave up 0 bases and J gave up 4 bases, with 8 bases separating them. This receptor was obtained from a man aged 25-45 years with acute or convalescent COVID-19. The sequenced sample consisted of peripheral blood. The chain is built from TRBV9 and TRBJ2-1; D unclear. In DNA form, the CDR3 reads TGTGCCAGCAGCGTAGATGAGACTTACAATGAGCAGTTCTTC. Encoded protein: CASSVDETYNEQFF. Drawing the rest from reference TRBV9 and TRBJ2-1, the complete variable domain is DSGVTQTPKHLITATGQRVTLRCSPRSGDLSVYWYQQSLDQGLQFLIQYYNGEERAKGNILERFSAQQFPDLHSELNLSSLELGDSALYFCASSVDETYNEQFFGPGTRLTVL.